The 3 T cell receptor beta chains reported below all come from one sample, sequenced in a study of blood T cell repertoires in COVID-19 (dated by TCRdb to 2019 to 2021). Library prep was done by the immunoSEQ multiplex PCR assay. TCRdb mirrors the immuneACCESS table, restricted to in-frame sequences. Some clones are absent from its copies; in checked studies, under half trace to an unresolved V gene, and the reason for the others is unknown. This sample lists about 61,000 clones; roughly 86% were detected once. The ten largest clones take up 20% to 25% of the sample. Sequenced: peripheral blood. These receptors were collected from a woman aged 45-65 years with active or convalescent COVID-19.

This clone has just one count. The chain combines TRBV30 with TRBJ2-5; TRBD1 matches at 7 bases. The CDR3 spans 14 residues. The germline CDR1 and CDR2 sequences are GTSNPN and SVGIG (reference sequence). V shed 3 bases and J 2 bases; nucleotides not matched to a gene: 6. The DNA of the CDR3 is TGTGCCTGGAGCCTCGACAGGGAGCAAGAGACCCAGTACTTC. This sequence encodes CAWSLDREQETQYF.

This clone was recorded only once. The chain combines TRBV12-2 with TRBJ1-1; the table's TRBD1 call for D was not verified on the DNA. TRBV12-2 represents a pseudogene. The CDR3 is 17 residues long. CDR3 DNA: TGTGCAAGTCGCTTAGGTGGCAGGGGGCATATGAACACTGAAGCTTTCTTT. This sequence encodes CASRLGGRGHMNTEAFF.

This chain joins TRBV7-8 and TRBJ2-7, with a tentative D call TRBD2 (7 bases). In germline, CDR1 is SGHVS, CDR2 FQNEAQ. This CDR3 contains 14 residues. Between the trimmed V and J ends, which lost 7 bases and 4 bases, there was a span of 17 bases. Here the CDR3 reads CASTFVGGAYEQYF. As DNA, the CDR3 is TGTGCCAGCACCTTCGTAGGGGGGGCTTACGAGCAGTACTTC.